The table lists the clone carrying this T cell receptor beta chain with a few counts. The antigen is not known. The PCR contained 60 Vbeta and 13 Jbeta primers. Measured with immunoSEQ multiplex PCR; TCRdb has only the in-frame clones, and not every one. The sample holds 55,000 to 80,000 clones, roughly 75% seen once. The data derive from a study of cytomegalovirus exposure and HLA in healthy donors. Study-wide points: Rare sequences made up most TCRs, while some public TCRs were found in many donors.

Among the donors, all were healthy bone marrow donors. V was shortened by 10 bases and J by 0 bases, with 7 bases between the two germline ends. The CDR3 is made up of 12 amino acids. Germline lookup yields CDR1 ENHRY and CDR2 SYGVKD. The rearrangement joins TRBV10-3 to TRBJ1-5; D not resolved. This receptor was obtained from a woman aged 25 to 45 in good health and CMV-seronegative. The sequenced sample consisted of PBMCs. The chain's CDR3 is CANSDSNQPQHF. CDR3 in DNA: TGTGCCAACTCTGATAGCAATCAGCCCCAGCATTTT.